One sample yielded the 27 T cell receptor beta chains listed below, sequenced in a study of cytomegalovirus exposure and HLA in healthy donors. This PCR relied on a set of 60 Vbeta primers and 13 Jbeta primers. Assay: immunoSEQ multiplex PCR; the TCRdb copy retains only in-frame clones and omits some. The table has roughly 250,000 clones, about 75% seen once. The sequenced sample was PBMCs. The receptor set was obtained from a female donor in good health and CMV-seronegative.

This clone was seen a few times. This chain links TRBV5-1 with TRBJ1-1; the match to TRBD1 covers 8 bases. The CDR3 length is 14 residues. With V trimmed by 3 bases and J by 2 bases, 3 bases remained unmatched. Looked up from germline, CDR1 is SGHRS and CDR2 is YFSETQ. The CDR3 coding sequence is TGCGCCAGCAGCTGGGGACAGGCCAACACTGAAGCTTTCTTT. This codes for CASSWGQANTEAFF.

The rearrangement joins TRBV28 to TRBJ2-1; possibly TRBD1 for D (6 bases). CDR3 length: 15 residues. Germline V gene data show CDR1 as MDHEN and CDR2 as SYDVKM. V lost 4 bases to trimming and J lost 4 bases, with 14 bases between them. Here the CDR3 DNA reads TGTGCCAGCAGTTCCCGGGACACCATTTACAATGAGCAGTTCTTC. It is translated as CASSSRDTIYNEQFF.

This CDR3 is CASSLSLEVAGELFF. The CDR3 DNA is TGTGCCAGCAGTTTATCCCTGGAGGTGGCCGGGGAGCTGTTTTTT. The chain is built from TRBV28 and TRBJ2-2; D is perhaps TRBD2 (5 bases). The CDR3 contains 15 residues. Germline V gives CDR1 MDHEN, CDR2 SYDVKM. Trimming shortened V by 1 base and J by 6 bases, and 12 bases separated the two germline ends.

The chain employs TRBV7-9 and TRBJ2-5; D ambiguous. The germline V gene encodes CDR1 SEHNR and CDR2 FQNEAQ (reference sequence). The CDR3 loop spans 15 amino acids. Deletions cut 2 bases from V and 1 base from J, with 11 bases between. In nucleotides, the CDR3 is TGTGCCAGCAGCTTAAAACTCCCGGGCCAAGAGACCCAGTACTTC. Protein: CASSLKLPGQETQYF.

The chain is built from TRBV18 and TRBJ1-1; perhaps TRBD1 as D (5 bases). Trimming left V 4 bases short and J 3 bases short, with 15 bases between. Germline V gene data show CDR1 as KGHSH and CDR2 as LQKENI. The CDR3 contains 15 residues. The CDR3 spells CASSQGPGGDTEAFF. The CDR3 DNA reads TGTGCCAGCTCACAAGGACCGGGAGGGGACACTGAAGCTTTCTTT.

The rearrangement uses TRBV6-6 and TRBJ2-3; 11 nucleotides line up with TRBD2. The CDR3 contains 15 residues. The ends lost 6 bases at V and 6 bases at J; junction bases unmatched: 8. The germline V gene encodes CDR1 MNHNY and CDR2 SVGAGI (reference sequence). CDR3 in amino acids: CASSLLAGDWDTQYF. CDR3 bases: TGTGCCAGCAGCTTACTAGCGGGAGACTGGGATACGCAGTATTTT.

The J gene is TRBJ1-1, the V gene TRBV6-5, with 9 bases lining up with TRBD1. CDR1 is MNHEY, CDR2 SVGAGI, per germline. The V segment lost 4 bases and the J segment 6 bases; nucleotides outside the gene matches: 3. The CDR3 length is 13 residues. The CDR3 DNA follows: TGTGCCAGCAGTTCCCGGACAGGGGCTGAAGCTTTCTTT. Its protein is CASSSRTGAEAFF.

The chain carries TRBV5-1 and TRBJ2-7; the D is unclear. Trimming pared 0 bases from V and 2 bases from J, leaving 6 bases between. CDR1 and CDR2 from the germline V gene are SGHRS and YFSETQ. The CDR3 extends over 13 amino acids. DNA of the CDR3: TGCGCCAGCAGCTTGGGCAGTCCCTACGAGCAGTACTTC. Translated: CASSLGSPYEQYF.

This chain links TRBV7-2 with TRBJ1-6; the match to TRBD1 covers 10 bases. CDR1 is SGHTA and CDR2 is FQGNSA in the germline V gene. The CDR3 is 15 amino acids. Trimming removed 2 bases from V and 10 bases from J; junction bases left unmatched: 5. The CDR3 is CASSLTGTGDSPLHF. The CDR3 region has the DNA TGTGCCAGCAGCTTAACCGGGACAGGGGACTCACCCCTCCACTTT.

The chain is built from TRBV19 and TRBJ2-7, with 8 bases lining up with TRBD2. Germline V CDR1 and CDR2: LNHDA, SQIVND (reference sequence). Losses at the gene ends were 3 bases for V and 1 base for J; bases not matched to a gene: 5. CDR3 length: 15 amino acids. CDR3 protein: CASSMEAGASYEQYF. For the CDR3, the DNA is TGTGCCAGTAGTATGGAAGCGGGAGCATCCTACGAGCAGTACTTC.

This clone appeared a few times. This sequence joins TRBV6-1 and TRBJ2-7; unclear D gene. The CDR3 spans 12 residues. Trimming pared 1 base from V and 6 bases from J, leaving 7 bases between. Germline CDR1 MNHNS, CDR2 SASEGT. CDR3 coding DNA: TGTGCCAGCAGTGAAGTAGTAGCCGAGCAGTACTTC. It is translated as CASSEVVAEQYF.

This chain joins TRBV19 and TRBJ2-7; 9 nucleotides agree with TRBD1. V lost 6 bases and J lost 4; bases outside the gene matches: 7. This CDR3 has 14 amino acids. Germline CDR1 and CDR2: LNHDA and SQIVND (reference sequence). The CDR3 protein is CASSGTGSSYEQYF. The DNA for the CDR3 is TGTGCCAGTAGCGGGACAGGGTCTTCATACGAGCAGTACTTC. Full variable domain (rest looked up from reference TRBV19 and TRBJ2-7): DGGITQSPKYLFRKEGQNVTLSCEQNLNHDAMYWYRQDPGQGLRLIYYSQIVNDFQKGDIAEGYSVSREKKESFPLTVTSAQKNPTAFYLCASSGTGSSYEQYFGPGTRLTVT.

As DNA, the CDR3 is TGTGCCAGCAGCCTCGGGAGACACGAGCAGTACTTC. This sequence encodes CASSLGRHEQYF. This rearrangement joins TRBV11-2 to TRBJ2-7; D is perhaps TRBD2 (6 bases). The CDR3 is 12 residues long. Germline CDR1 SGHAT, CDR2 FQNNGV. V dropped 5 bases and J dropped 5 bases, with 10 bases sitting between them.

The rearrangement links TRBV5-6 to TRBJ1-4; D remains unclear. Trimming took off 0 bases at V and 10 bases at J, with 16 bases between the two ends. This CDR3 is built from 15 residues. Germline CDR1 is SGHDT and CDR2 is YYEEEE. This CDR3 is CASSLETEPLGKLFF. In nucleotides, the CDR3 is TGTGCCAGCAGCTTGGAAACAGAACCTCTCGGAAAACTGTTTTTT.

V is TRBV9 and J is TRBJ1-3; unclear D gene. Germline-derived CDR1 and CDR2 are SGDLS and YYNGEE. The CDR3 extends over 13 amino acids. Trimming pared 2 bases from V and 2 bases from J, leaving 5 bases between. The CDR3 region is CASSVAAGNTIYF. The CDR3 DNA follows: TGTGCCAGCAGCGTTGCAGCTGGAAACACCATATATTTT.

This chain uses TRBV11-3 with TRBJ2-5; 8 nucleotides align to TRBD1. With V trimmed by 3 bases and J by 2 bases, 8 bases remained unmatched. This CDR3 spans 16 amino acids. Germline V lookup: CDR1 SGHNT, CDR2 YENEEA. CDR3 amino acids: CASSLGDRFEQETQYF. The CDR3 region has the DNA TGTGCCAGCAGCTTGGGGGACAGGTTTGAGCAAGAGACCCAGTACTTC.

This clone was counted a single time. DNA for the CDR3: TGTGCCAGCAGTGGGCAACAGGGGTACACCGGGGAGCTGTTTTTT. Amino acid sequence: CASSGQQGYTGELFF. The rearrangement uses TRBV25-1 and TRBJ2-2, with TRBD1 matching over 7 bases. Germline CDR1 reads MGHDK; CDR2 reads SYGVNS. V shed 4 bases, J shed 3 bases, and the junction held 5 bases outside the gene matches. This CDR3 region has 15 residues. The full variable domain, with the rest looked up from reference TRBV25-1 and TRBJ2-2, is EADIYQTPRYLVIGTGKKITLECSQTMGHDKMYWYQQDPGMELHLIHYSYGVNSTEKGDLSSESTVSRIRTEHFPLTLESARPSHTSQYLCASSGQQGYTGELFFGEGSRLTVL.

This chain joins TRBV6-5 and TRBJ1-1, with D perhaps matching TRBD1 (5 bases). Germline assignment: CDR1 MNHEY and CDR2 SVGAGI. Trimming took 3 bases from V and 3 from J, leaving 8 bases between them. The CDR3 length is 13 residues. The CDR3 DNA reads as TGTGCCAGCAGTTATGACAGATACACTGAAGCTTTCTTT. Protein sequence: CASSYDRYTEAFF.

This chain links TRBV10-2 with TRBJ2-1, with TRBD2 matching over 9 bases. The CDR3 sequence is 15 residues long. V shed 6 bases and J 7 bases; nucleotides not matched to a gene: 10. Per germline, CDR1 WSHSY and CDR2 SAAADI. As DNA, the CDR3 is TGCGCCAGCAGAAGGGCGGGAGGGCCGGGGAATGAGCAGTTCTTC. It is translated as CASRRAGGPGNEQFF.

The chain carries TRBV10-2 and TRBJ2-7, with TRBD2 identical over 8 bases. The germline CDR1 and CDR2 sequences are WSHSY and SAAADI. The ends lost 2 bases at V and 2 bases at J; junction bases unmatched: 8. The CDR3 consists of 16 residues. The CDR3 sequence is CASSEPGLAGTYEQYF. The DNA for the CDR3 is TGCGCCAGCAGTGAGCCTGGGCTAGCGGGTACCTACGAGCAGTACTTC.

To note about this clone: Within the sample, other DNA sequences also encode this same CDR3. The chain employs TRBV7-9 and TRBJ2-1; D is ambiguous. Per germline, CDR1 SEHNR and CDR2 FQNEAQ (reference sequence). V lost 5 bases, J lost 4 bases, and 3 bases lay in between. This CDR3 contains 11 residues. CDR3 region: CASSPYNEQFF. CDR3 coding DNA: TGTGCCAGCAGCCCGTACAATGAGCAGTTCTTC. Full variable domain (outside the CDR3, taken from reference TRBV7-9 and TRBJ2-1): DTGVSQNPRHKITKRGQNVTFRCDPISEHNRLYWYRQTLGQGPEFLTYFQNEAQLEKSRLLSDRFSAERPKGSFSTLEIQRTEQGDSAMYLCASSPYNEQFFGPGTRLTVL.

The chain has TRBV28 and TRBJ2-2, with TRBD1 identical over 8 bases. The CDR3 covers 20 residues. CDR1 is MDHEN and CDR2 is SYDVKM in the germline V gene. Unmatched junction bases numbered 20, after V lost 6 bases and J lost 2 bases. CDR3 amino acids: CASSQLFWARDRINTGELFF. The CDR3 DNA reads TGTGCCAGCAGCCAACTCTTTTGGGCCCGGGACAGGATCAACACCGGGGAGCTGTTTTTT.

CDR3 DNA sequence: TGCAGCGTGGGGCCCTCGGGTTACGAGCAGTACTTC. Protein: CSVGPSGYEQYF. The chain couples TRBV29-1 to TRBJ2-7, with D possibly matching TRBD1 (5 bases). Deletions cut 6 bases from V and 4 bases from J, with 13 bases between. CDR3 size: 12 residues. Germline V gives CDR1 SQVTM, CDR2 ANQGSEA.

This clone was found once. The chain links TRBV6-5 to TRBJ1-2; D unresolved. Germline CDR1 reads MNHEY; CDR2 reads SVGAGI. The V end was cut by 2 bases, the J end by 8 bases, with 18 bases between. CDR3 length: 15 residues. The CDR3 DNA is TGTGCCAGCAGTTACACAGAGCTAGCCTGGGCCGGCTACACCTTC. It is translated as CASSYTELAWAGYTF.

J is TRBJ2-4 and V is TRBV27, with TRBD2 matching 11 bases. The CDR3 consists of 15 residues. Germline CDR1 reads MNHEY; CDR2 reads SMNVEV (reference sequence). V trimming: 2 bases; J trimming: 5 bases; junction bases outside the gene matches: 2. CDR3 DNA: TGTGCCAGCAGTTTAATAGCGGGAGGGCAAAACATTCAGTACTTC. Translated, it gives CASSLIAGGQNIQYF.

This chain uses TRBV6-1 with TRBJ2-3, with no clear D. V lost 4 bases and J lost 0, with 11 bases in between. CDR3 length equals 15 residues. The germline gives CDR1 MNHNS, CDR2 SASEGT. CDR3 DNA: TGTGCCAGCAGTGCAATGAGTTCTAGCACAGATACGCAGTATTTT. It yields the protein CASSAMSSSTDTQYF.

The rearrangement uses TRBV15 and TRBJ1-2; D may be TRBD1 (6 bases). Trimming left V 0 bases short and J 7 bases short, with 15 bases between. The CDR3 is made up of 15 amino acids. Per the germline V gene, CDR1 is LNHNV and CDR2 is YYDKDF (reference sequence). The CDR3 DNA sequence: TGTGCCACCAGCAGAGACCAAGGGGAACAGGGTGGCTACACCTTC. This gives the protein CATSRDQGEQGGYTF.